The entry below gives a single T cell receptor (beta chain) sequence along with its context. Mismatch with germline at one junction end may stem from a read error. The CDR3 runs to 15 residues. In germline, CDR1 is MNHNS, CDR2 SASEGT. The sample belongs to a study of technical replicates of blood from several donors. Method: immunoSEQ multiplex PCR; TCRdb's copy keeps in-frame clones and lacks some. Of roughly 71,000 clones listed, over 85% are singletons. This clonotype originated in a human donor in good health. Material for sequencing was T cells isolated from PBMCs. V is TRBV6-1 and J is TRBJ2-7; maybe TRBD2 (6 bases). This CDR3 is CASNPEGGPSYEQYF. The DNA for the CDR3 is TGTGCAAGCAACCCGGAGGGAGGCCCCTCCTACGAGCAGTACTTC.